Listed below are T cell receptor beta chains from one sample, sequenced in a study of OX40 agonist ivuxolimab in advanced cancers. The method was immunoSEQ multiplex PCR; TCRdb's version includes in-frame clones alone and lacks a portion of them. The sample lists around 64,000 clones; about four fifths were seen once. Source: CD4+ or CD8+ T cells sorted from blood, taken in a trial of the OX40 agonist ivuxolimab. These receptors all come from an adult with an advanced solid tumor such as melanoma, head and neck, liver or kidney cancer. CDR3s leave out the opening cysteine and the closing phenylalanine or tryptophan. Size is stated for part of the rows, as once, few or many counts, or as a class when the clone is expanded.

cdr3_aa v_call clone_size
ASSVGAGTDTQY TRBV9 .
ASSERTAEAF TRBV2 few
ASSPPGSYNSPLH TRBV7-9 .
ASSLNPQETQY TRBV7-9 .
ASSLSQGAGQPQH TRBV19 .
ASSYSGGGQPQH TRBV6-6 .
AWNRLYGYT TRBV30 few
ASSRRGQETQY TRBV6-6 .
ASSQGTGGNYGYT TRBV4-2 .
ASSLLGQAHGYT TRBV27 .
ASSRGGIDSPLH TRBV5-6 .
ASSKSPSGREAGPDTQY TRBV9 .
ASSWGLDRPNYGYT TRBV5-4 .
ASSLAASTDTQY TRBV7-3 .
ATSRRVGSGNEQF TRBV15 .
ASRQARDTSYEQY TRBV7-8 .
ASSPGGGTYEQY TRBV7-8 few
ASSLNGYEKLF TRBV11-2 .
AWSVGVRPSNTGELF TRBV30 .
ASSEDRAGGYT TRBV7-3 .
ASTLGGVFTHEQY TRBV6-5 .
ASSGTGSEQY TRBV2 .
ASSLSYRNTEAF TRBV7-9 .
ASSQDWGGAGTDTQY TRBV5-4 .
ASSVQGLNGYT TRBV27 .
ASRRGYDTEAF TRBV19 .
ASVLLYGYT TRBV27 .
AISESGPVRGDEQF TRBV10-3 .